A selection of T cell receptor beta chains follows, all from one sample in a study of blood T cell repertoires in COVID-19. Profiling relied on immunoSEQ multiplex PCR, and the TCRdb table lists in-frame clones only, not all of them. In the table there are roughly 70,000 clones, approximately 87% of which are singletons. Sequenced: peripheral blood. All receptors come from a man over 45 with active COVID-19. Both conserved end residues are part of each CDR3. The D gene is left open where the match is weak. Only part of the rows carry a size: once, few, many, or a class if the clone is expanded.

. TRBJ2-1 TRBD2 TRBV5-4 TGTGCCAGCAGCTTTGCGGGAGGCGGCTATGAGCAGTTCTTC CASSFAGGGYEQFF
. TRBJ2-5 TRBD1 TRBV24-1 TGTGCCACCAGTGTAGCCCCGGGACAGGGGAAAGAGACCCAGTACTTC CATSVAPGQGKETQYF
. TRBJ2-5 TRBD1 TRBV10-3 TGTGCCATCAGTGATCCCCTTACAGGGGCCAAAGAGACCCAGTACTTC CAISDPLTGAKETQYF
once TRBJ1-2 TRBD1 TRBV14 TGTGCCAGCAGCCGCTACCCGGGACAGCCCTCGGGGGGCTACACCTTC CASSRYPGQPSGGYTF
. TRBJ2-7 . TRBV7-9 TGTGCCAGCAGCTTACCCTCTTGGCTCAACCCCTACGAGCAGTACTTC CASSLPSWLNPYEQYF
. TRBJ1-4 TRBD1 TRBV28 TGTGCCAGCAGTCGCGCCGGGACAGGGGAGGGTGAAAAACTGTTTTTT CASSRAGTGEGEKLFF
. TRBJ2-7 . TRBV5-6 TGTGCCAGCAGCAGGTGGGAGTACGAGCAGTACTTC CASSRWEYEQYF
. TRBJ2-1 . TRBV5-1 TGCGCCAGCAGCTTGACTGGGGGCAGTGAGCAGTTCTTC CASSLTGGSEQFF
. TRBJ2-5 TRBD2 TRBV5-4 TGTGCCAGCAGCCCCCGCGGGAGGGAGACCCAGTACTTC CASSPRGRETQYF
. TRBJ2-1 TRBD2 TRBV7-3 TGTGCCAGCAGCTTATTCGCGGGAGGGATGAATGAGCAGTTCTTC CASSLFAGGMNEQFF
. TRBJ1-6 . TRBV5-8 TGTGCCAGCAGCTTTTCCCAGGGGTCCTATAATTCACCCCTCCACTTT CASSFSQGSYNSPLHF